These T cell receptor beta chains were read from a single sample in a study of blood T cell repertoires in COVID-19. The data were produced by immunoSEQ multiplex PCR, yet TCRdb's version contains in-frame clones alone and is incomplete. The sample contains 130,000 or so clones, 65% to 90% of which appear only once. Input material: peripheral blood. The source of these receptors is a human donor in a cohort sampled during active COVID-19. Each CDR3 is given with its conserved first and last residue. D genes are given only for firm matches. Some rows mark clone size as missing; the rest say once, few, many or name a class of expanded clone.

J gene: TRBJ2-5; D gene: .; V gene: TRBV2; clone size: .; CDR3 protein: CASSEGHSKQETQYF; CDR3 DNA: TGTGCCAGCAGCGAGGGACATTCAAAGCAAGAGACCCAGTACTTC
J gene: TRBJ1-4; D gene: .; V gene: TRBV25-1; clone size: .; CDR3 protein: CASSEGSVDEKLFF; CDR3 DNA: TGTGCCAGCAGTGAGGGGAGTGTTGATGAAAAACTGTTTTTT
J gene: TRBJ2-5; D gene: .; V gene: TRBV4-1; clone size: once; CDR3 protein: CASSQLAGLETQYF; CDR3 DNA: TGCGCCAGCAGCCAGCTTGCAGGCTTGGAGACCCAGTACTTC
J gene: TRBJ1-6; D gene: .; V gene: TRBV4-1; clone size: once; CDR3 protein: CASSQDGGEWGPLHF; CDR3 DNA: TGCGCCAGCAGCCAAGATGGGGGGGAATGGGGGCCCCTCCACTTT
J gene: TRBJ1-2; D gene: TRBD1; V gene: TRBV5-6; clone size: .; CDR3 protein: CASSTGTGGNYGYTF; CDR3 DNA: TGTGCCAGCAGCACGGGGACAGGGGGGAACTATGGCTACACCTTC
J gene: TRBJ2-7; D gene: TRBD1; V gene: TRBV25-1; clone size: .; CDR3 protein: CASSGGTGILYEQYF; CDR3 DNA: TGTGCCAGCAGTGGAGGGACAGGAATCCTCTACGAGCAGTACTTC
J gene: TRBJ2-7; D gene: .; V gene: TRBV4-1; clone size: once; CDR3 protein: CASSQEGGIEQYF; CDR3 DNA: TGCGCCAGCAGCCAAGAGGGGGGTATCGAGCAGTACTTC
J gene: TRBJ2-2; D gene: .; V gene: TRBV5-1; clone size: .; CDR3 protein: CASTHGSPNTGELFF; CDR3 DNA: TGCGCCAGCACCCATGGTAGTCCGAACACCGGGGAGCTGTTTTTT
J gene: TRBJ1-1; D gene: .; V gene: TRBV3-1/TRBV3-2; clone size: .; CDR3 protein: CASSQDHGGAEAFF; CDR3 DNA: TGTGCCAGCAGCCAAGATCACGGGGGAGCTGAAGCTTTCTTT
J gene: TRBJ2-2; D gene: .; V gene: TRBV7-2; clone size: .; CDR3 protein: CASSPGGLNTGELFF; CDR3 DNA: TGTGCCAGCAGCCCGGGGGGCCTGAACACCGGGGAGCTGTTTTTT
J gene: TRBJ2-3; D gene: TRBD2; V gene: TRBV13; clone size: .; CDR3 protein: CASSLPREQDTQYF; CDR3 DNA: TGTGCCAGCAGCTTACCGCGGGAGCAAGATACGCAGTATTTT
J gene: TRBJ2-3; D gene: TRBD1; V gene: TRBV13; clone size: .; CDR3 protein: CASSLTGLPGDTQYF; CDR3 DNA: TGTGCCAGCAGCTTGACAGGGCTTCCCGGAGATACGCAGTATTTT
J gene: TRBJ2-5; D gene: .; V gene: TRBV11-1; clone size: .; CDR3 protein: CASSLGQLETQYF; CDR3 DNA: TGTGCCAGCAGCTTGGGCCAGCTAGAGACCCAGTACTTC
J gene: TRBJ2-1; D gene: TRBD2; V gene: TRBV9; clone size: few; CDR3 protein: CASSAGLAGGNEQFF; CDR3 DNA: TGTGCCAGCAGCGCCGGACTAGCGGGGGGCAATGAGCAGTTCTTC
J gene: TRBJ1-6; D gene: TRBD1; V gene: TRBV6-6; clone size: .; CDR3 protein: CASEMGQYNSPLHF; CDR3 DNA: TGTGCCAGCGAAATGGGACAGTATAATTCACCCCTCCACTTT
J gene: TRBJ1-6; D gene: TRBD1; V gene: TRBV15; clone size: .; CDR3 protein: CATSSQGNSPLHF; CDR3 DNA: TGTGCCACCAGCTCACAGGGGAATTCACCCCTCCACTTT
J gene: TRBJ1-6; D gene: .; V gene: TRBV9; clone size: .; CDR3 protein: CASSPGGYSPLHF; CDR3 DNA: TGTGCCAGCAGCCCCGGCGGCTATTCACCCCTCCACTTT
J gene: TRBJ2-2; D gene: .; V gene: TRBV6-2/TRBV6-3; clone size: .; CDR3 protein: CASSSYGTTNTGELFF; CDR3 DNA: TGTGCCAGCAGTTCCTACGGGACAACGAACACCGGGGAGCTGTTTTTT
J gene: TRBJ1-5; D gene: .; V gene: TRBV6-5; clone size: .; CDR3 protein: CASSYSRSSNQPQHF; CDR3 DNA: TGTGCCAGCAGTTACTCGCGGAGTAGCAATCAGCCCCAGCATTTT
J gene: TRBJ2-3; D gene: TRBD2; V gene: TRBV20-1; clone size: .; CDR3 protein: CSASSLAGRTDTQYF; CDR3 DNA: TGCAGTGCTAGTAGTCTAGCGGGGCGCACAGATACGCAGTATTTT
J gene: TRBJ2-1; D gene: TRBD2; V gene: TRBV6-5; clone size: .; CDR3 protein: CASRVAGDYNEQFF; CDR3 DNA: TGTGCCAGCAGGGTAGCGGGGGACTACAATGAGCAGTTCTTC
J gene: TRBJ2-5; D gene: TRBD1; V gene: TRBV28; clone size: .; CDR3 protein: CASSWTGSETQYF; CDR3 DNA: TGTGCCAGCAGCTGGACAGGGAGTGAGACCCAGTACTTC
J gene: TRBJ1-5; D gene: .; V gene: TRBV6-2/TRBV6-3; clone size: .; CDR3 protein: CASSSRGYQPQHF; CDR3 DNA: TGTGCCAGCAGTTCAAGGGGGTATCAGCCCCAGCATTTT
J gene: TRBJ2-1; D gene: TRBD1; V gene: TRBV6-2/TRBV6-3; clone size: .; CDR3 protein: CASSYRRTGEGNEQFF; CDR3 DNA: TGTGCCAGCAGTTACCGACGGACAGGGGAGGGCAATGAGCAGTTCTTC
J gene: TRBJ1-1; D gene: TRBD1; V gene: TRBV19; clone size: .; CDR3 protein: CASSTSDRGTTEAFF; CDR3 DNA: TGTGCCAGTAGTACTTCTGACAGGGGCACCACTGAAGCTTTCTTT
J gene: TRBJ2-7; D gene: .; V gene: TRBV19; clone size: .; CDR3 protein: CASTPQPGSPEQYF; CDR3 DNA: TGTGCCAGTACCCCACAGCCAGGGTCGCCCGAGCAGTACTTC
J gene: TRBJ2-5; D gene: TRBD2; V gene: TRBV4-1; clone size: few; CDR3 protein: CASSQVGLAGFQETQYF; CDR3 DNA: TGCGCCAGCAGCCAAGTAGGACTAGCGGGCTTCCAAGAGACCCAGTACTTC